The 20 T cell receptor beta chains below all came from one sample that was sequenced in a study of sequential checkpoint blockade in melanoma. Sample treatment: randomized to nivolumab then ipilimumab (arm A) or the reverse (arm B). Produced via immunoSEQ multiplex PCR; TCRdb's table is partial and in-frame only. The table has roughly 23,000 clones, roughly 80% seen once; the top ten hold around 30%. This sample comprised CD8+ T cells sorted from blood (inferred from file names), obtained from a patient given nivolumab and ipilimumab in sequence. The source is a human donor with melanoma.

The chain combines TRBV6-5 with TRBJ2-7; possible D gene TRBD1, 6 bases. Germline V gene lookup returns CDR1 MNHEY and CDR2 SVGAGI. V lost 8 bases, J lost 1 base, and 12 bases lay in between. The length of the CDR3 is 13 residues. As DNA, the CDR3 is TGTGCCAGCGGGGGCGCCGGATCCTACGAGCAGTACTTC. It encodes CASGGAGSYEQYF.

The gene calls are TRBV30 and TRBJ2-1; perhaps TRBD2 as D (6 bases). This CDR3 has 14 amino acids. The germline gives CDR1 GTSNPN, CDR2 SVGIG (reference sequence). Trimming left V 2 bases short and J 9 bases short, with 17 bases between. The CDR3 protein is CAWSPGTAAGEQFF. CDR3 in DNA: TGTGCCTGGAGTCCCGGGACTGCCGCCGGTGAGCAGTTCTTC. The complete variable domain, with remaining parts taken from reference TRBV30 and TRBJ2-1, reads SQTIHQWPATLVQPVGSPLSLECTVEGTSNPNLYWYRQAAGRGLQLLFYSVGIGQISSEVPQNLSASRPQDRQFILSSKKLLLSDSGFYLCAWSPGTAAGEQFFGPGTRLTVL.

The chain joins TRBV13 to TRBJ2-5; 7 positions agree with TRBD1. Germline values: CDR1 PRHDT, CDR2 FYEKMQ (reference sequence). V dropped 0 bases and J dropped 5; count of bases not matched to a gene: 6. CDR3 length equals 15 residues. The CDR3 is CASSLGDKGAETQYF. CDR3 coding DNA: TGTGCCAGCAGCTTAGGGGACAAGGGGGCTGAGACCCAGTACTTC. The whole variable domain, remainder taken from reference TRBV13 and TRBJ2-5, is AAGVIQSPRHLIKEKRETATLKCYPIPRHDTVYWYQQGPGQDPQFLISFYEKMQSDKGSIPDRFSAQQFSDYHSELNMSSLELGDSALYFCASSLGDKGAETQYFGPGTRLLVL.

This chain's CDR3 is CASSTGTGGTEAFF. DNA of the CDR3: TGTGCCAGTAGTACCGGGACAGGGGGCACTGAAGCTTTCTTT. The chain employs TRBV19 and TRBJ1-1; 11 positions match TRBD1. The CDR3 covers 14 residues. Trimming took 4 bases from V and 4 from J; bases not matched to a gene: 2. Germline lookup yields CDR1 LNHDA and CDR2 SQIVND (reference sequence). Complete variable domain (other parts from reference TRBV19 and TRBJ1-1): DGGITQSPKYLFRKEGQNVTLSCEQNLNHDAMYWYRQDPGQGLRLIYYSQIVNDFQKGDIAEGYSVSREKKESFPLTVTSAQKNPTAFYLCASSTGTGGTEAFFGQGTRLTVV.

V gene TRBV27 combines with J gene TRBJ2-3; TRBD1 matches 12 bases. The V gene end was trimmed by 3 bases and the J gene end by 5 bases; junction bases not matched to a gene: 3. CDR1 is MNHEY and CDR2 is SMNVEV in the germline V gene (reference sequence). This CDR3 has 15 residues. This CDR3 is CASSLGQGARDTQYF. The CDR3 nucleotides are TGTGCCAGCAGTTTGGGACAGGGGGCGAGAGATACGCAGTATTTT.

This clone was detected a few times. The rearrangement links TRBV13 to TRBJ1-5, with 7 bases fitting TRBD1. The CDR3 is made up of 17 amino acids. With V trimmed by 5 bases and J by 7 bases, 17 bases remained unmatched. The germline V gene encodes CDR1 PRHDT and CDR2 FYEKMQ (reference sequence). CDR3 bases: TGTGCCAGCAGCCACTACCGAGGGGGCGCATATTGGCAGCCCCAGCATTTT. This codes for CASSHYRGGAYWQPQHF.

The rearrangement links TRBV4-3 to TRBJ1-3; a possible D gene is TRBD1 (5 bases). The germline CDR1 and CDR2 sequences are LGHNA and YSLEER. This CDR3 is 17 amino acids long. V was shortened by 0 bases and J by 3 bases, with 15 bases between the two germline ends. Here the CDR3 DNA reads TGCGCCAGCAGCCAAGATCCCCCGGGGGGTTTTGGAAACACCATATATTTT. Encoded protein: CASSQDPPGGFGNTIYF.

This clone was picked up a small number of times. The chain couples TRBV25-1 to TRBJ2-5; 7 nucleotides line up with TRBD2. The J call is uncertain, as TRBJ2-7 better fits the DNA end. The CDR3 covers 17 residues. Germline V CDR1 and CDR2: MGHDK, SYGVNS. Here the CDR3 reads CASSDSPGVGGDHEQYF. The CDR3 nucleotides are TGTGCCAGCAGTGATTCCCCCGGGGTGGGGGGGGACCACGAGCAGTACTTC.

The chain couples TRBV9 to TRBJ2-7; the match to TRBD2 covers 9 bases. The V segment lost 3 bases and the J segment 0 bases; nucleotides outside the gene matches: 4. CDR3 length: 15 residues. Germline assignment: CDR1 SGDLS and CDR2 YYNGEE. In nucleotides, the CDR3 is TGTGCCAGCAGCGCGGGCGGGAGGGCCTCCTACGAGCAGTACTTC. It is translated as CASSAGGRASYEQYF.

The chain links TRBV5-6 to TRBJ2-7; TRBD1 might be the D (7 bases). Per the germline V gene, CDR1 is SGHDT and CDR2 is YYEEEE. V shed 0 bases and J shed 0 bases, with 13 bases lying between them. The CDR3 loop spans 16 amino acids. CDR3 DNA sequence: TGTGCCAGCAGCTTGGCCGGGCAGGGGGGCTCCTACGAGCAGTACTTC. It is translated as CASSLAGQGGSYEQYF. The full variable domain, its missing parts supplied by reference TRBV5-6 and TRBJ2-7, is DAGVTQSPTHLIKTRGQQVTLRCSPKSGHDTVSWYQQALGQGPQFIFQYYEEEERQRGNFPDRFSGHQFPNYSSELNVNALLLGDSALYLCASSLAGQGGSYEQYFGPGTRLTVT.

This clone was recorded once. This rearrangement joins TRBV2 to TRBJ2-2, with D perhaps TRBD2 (6 bases). Germline loops: CDR1 SNHLY, CDR2 FYNNEI. Between the trimmed V and J ends, which lost 5 bases and 5 bases, there was a span of 12 bases. The CDR3 runs to 14 residues. The CDR3 sequence is CASSRLVSTGELFF. CDR3 bases: TGTGCCAGCAGTCGACTAGTATCAACCGGGGAGCTGTTTTTT.

The chain couples TRBV9 to TRBJ1-2, with 8 bases identical to TRBD1. CDR3 length: 15 residues. Germline trimming cut 3 bases from V and 2 bases from J; bases unmatched to any gene: 6. Germline V gene lookup returns CDR1 SGDLS and CDR2 YYNGEE. The CDR3 DNA reads TGTGCCAGCAGCGGTCACAGGGGGTTGAACTATGGCTACACCTTC. Amino acid sequence: CASSGHRGLNYGYTF.

V and J are TRBV7-8 and TRBJ2-3, with TRBD2 identical over 7 bases. Germline V gene data show CDR1 as SGHVS and CDR2 as FQNEAQ. The CDR3 runs 17 residues. V trimming: 0 bases; J trimming: 3 bases; junction bases outside the gene matches: 9. This CDR3 reads CASSLAPGLGDTDTQYF. CDR3 sequence (DNA): TGTGCCAGCAGCTTAGCCCCCGGACTAGGAGATACAGATACGCAGTATTTT.

The chain is built from TRBV6-5 and TRBJ2-1, with 9 nucleotides matching TRBD2. The length of the CDR3 is 14 residues. V shed 6 bases and J 6 bases; nucleotides not matched to a gene: 6. CDR1 and CDR2 from the germline V gene are MNHEY and SVGAGI. The CDR3 protein is CASRGSGRGNEQFF. CDR3 DNA: TGTGCCAGCAGGGGTAGCGGGAGAGGCAATGAGCAGTTCTTC.

In this sample, this clone turned up a few times. The chain couples TRBV7-6 to TRBJ2-3; 12 bases are a match to TRBD2. The germline V gene encodes CDR1 SGHVS and CDR2 FNYEAQ. With 3 bases clipped from V and 4 bases from J, the junction kept 14 bases outside the gene matches. CDR3 length: 19 residues. Here the CDR3 reads CASSFLAGGPGFAADTQYF. CDR3 in DNA: TGTGCCAGCAGCTTTCTAGCGGGAGGGCCAGGTTTCGCCGCAGATACGCAGTATTTT.

This clone turned up a few times. The chain recombines TRBV10-3 with TRBJ1-1; a possible D gene is TRBD1 (5 bases). Germline assignment: CDR1 ENHRY and CDR2 SYGVKD. Trimming left V 11 bases short and J 0 bases short, with 10 bases between. The CDR3 has 12 amino acids. CDR3 sequence (DNA): TGTGCCGCCGGGGGACTGAACACTGAAGCTTTCTTT. Encoded protein: CAAGGLNTEAFF.

The sample holds a few counts of this clone. A read error may produce the germline difference seen at one junction end. The CDR3 nucleotides read TGCGCCAGCAGCCAAGCTAGCGGGGGGTCCTACGAGCAGTACTTC. This gives the protein CASSQASGGSYEQYF. This chain joins TRBV9 and TRBJ2-7; 11 nucleotides line up with TRBD2. The germline CDR1 and CDR2 sequences are SGDLS and YYNGEE. The CDR3 loop spans 15 amino acids.

The chain has TRBV4-1 and TRBJ2-6; D not resolved. CDR1 and CDR2 from the germline V gene are MGHRA and YSYEKL. This CDR3 comprises 14 residues. Between the trimmed V and J ends, which lost 7 bases and 2 bases, there was a span of 9 bases. In nucleotides, the CDR3 is TGCGCCAGCAAATTGAGTGCTGGGGCCAACGTCCTGACTTTC. Translated: CASKLSAGANVLTF.

The chain recombines TRBV6-4 with TRBJ2-3; 7 bases agree with TRBD2. The CDR3 runs to 14 residues. Germline V gene sequence: CDR1 MRHNA, CDR2 SNTAGT. Trimming removed 6 bases from V and 3 bases from J; junction bases left unmatched: 6. The DNA of the CDR3 is TGTGCCAGCAGCCAGCGGGACGCAACAGATACGCAGTATTTT. Residues: CASSQRDATDTQYF.

V and J are TRBV7-9 and TRBJ1-2; D not certain. Trimming removed 5 bases from V and 4 bases from J, with 23 bases in between. CDR1 is SEHNR, CDR2 FQNEAQ, per germline (reference sequence). The length of the CDR3 is 17 residues. DNA of the CDR3: TGTGCCAGCAGCGACATGTCACACCATGGAAAGACCTATGGCTACACCTTC. This encodes CASSDMSHHGKTYGYTF.